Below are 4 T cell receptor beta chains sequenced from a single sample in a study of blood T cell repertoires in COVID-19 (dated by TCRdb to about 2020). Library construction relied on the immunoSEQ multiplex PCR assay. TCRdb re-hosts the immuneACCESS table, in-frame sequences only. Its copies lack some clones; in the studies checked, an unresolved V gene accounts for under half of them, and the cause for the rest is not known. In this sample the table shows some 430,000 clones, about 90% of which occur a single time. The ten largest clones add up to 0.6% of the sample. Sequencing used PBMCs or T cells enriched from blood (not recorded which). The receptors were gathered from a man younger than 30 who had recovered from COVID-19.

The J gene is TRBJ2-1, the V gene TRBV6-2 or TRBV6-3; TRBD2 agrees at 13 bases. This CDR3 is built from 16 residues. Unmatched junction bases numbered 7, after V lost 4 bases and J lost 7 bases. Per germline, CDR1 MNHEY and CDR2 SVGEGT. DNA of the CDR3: TGTGCCAGCAGTTCACGAGGACTAGCGGGAGCAAATGAGCAGTTCTTC. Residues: CASSSRGLAGANEQFF.

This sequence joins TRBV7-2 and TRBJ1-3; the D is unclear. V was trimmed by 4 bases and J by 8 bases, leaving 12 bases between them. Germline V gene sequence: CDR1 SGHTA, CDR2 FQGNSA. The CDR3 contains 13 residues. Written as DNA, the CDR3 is TGTGCCAGCAGCTATGTGAAGGGAGACACCATATATTTT. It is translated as CASSYVKGDTIYF.

CDR3 in amino acids: CASSSGQGSSPLHF. The CDR3 nucleotides are TGTGCCAGCAGTTCGGGACAGGGTAGTTCACCCCTCCACTTT. The rearrangement uses TRBV6-2 or TRBV6-3 and TRBJ1-6, with TRBD1 matching over 9 bases. Germline lookup yields CDR1 MNHEY and CDR2 SVGEGT. This CDR3 region has 14 residues. V was pared by 4 bases and J by 9 bases, with 4 bases of the junction left unmatched.

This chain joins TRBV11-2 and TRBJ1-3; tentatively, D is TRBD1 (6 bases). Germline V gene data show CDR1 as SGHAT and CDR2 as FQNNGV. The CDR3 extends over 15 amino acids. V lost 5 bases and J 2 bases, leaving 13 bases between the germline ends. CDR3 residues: CASSQPGAPGNTIYF. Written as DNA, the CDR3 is TGTGCCAGCAGCCAGCCAGGGGCTCCTGGAAACACCATATATTTT.